A single sample gave rise to the 32 T cell receptor beta chains below, sequenced in a study of vaccination and CD4 T cells after COVID-19. Their antigens remain unidentified. The treatment was: 10-day PBMC culture with coronavirus spike peptide pools or control peptides (ViraFEST assay). Cultured CD4+ T cell DNA underwent sequencing with the Oncomine TCR Beta short-read assay. TCRdb ran MiXCR on the PCR reads and lists one entry per CDR3 protein. The sample yields nearly 20,000 distinct CDR3 sequences, approximately 80% seen once. Specimen: CD4+ T cells from blood, cultured in vitro, collected after SARS-CoV-2 vaccination. These receptors came from a human donor who received a COVID-19 vaccine.

This clonotype was counted a few times. The rearrangement uses TRBV20-1 and TRBJ1-4; 9 bases agree with TRBD1. Looked up from germline, CDR1 is DFQATT and CDR2 is SNEGSKA (reference sequence). The V and J ends lost 0 bases and 8 bases, in that order; junction bases with no gene match: 7. The CDR3 has 15 residues. In DNA form, the CDR3 reads TGCAGTGCTAGAGAGCCCGGGACAGGGTGGGAAAAACTGTTTTTT. As protein: CSAREPGTGWEKLFF.

J is TRBJ2-3 and V is TRBV20-1; D not certain. Trimming shortened V by 7 bases and J by 2 bases, and 19 bases separated the two germline ends. The length of the CDR3 is 15 residues. CDR1 is DFQATT, CDR2 SNEGSKA, per germline (reference sequence). CDR3 amino acids: CSVPSARVNTDTQYF. The CDR3 region has the DNA TGCAGTGTCCCCAGTGCTAGAGTCAACACAGATACGCAGTATTTT.

This chain joins TRBV20-1 and TRBJ1-2, with 9 bases that match TRBD1. The CDR3 runs 12 residues. V gave up 5 bases and J gave up 8 bases; unmatched junction bases: 6. Germline CDR1 is DFQATT and CDR2 is SNEGSKA (reference sequence). The CDR3 DNA is TGCAGTGCTGGGACAGGGACACGCGGCTACACCTTC. Translated: CSAGTGTRGYTF.

This chain connects TRBV24-1 to TRBJ2-3; no reliable D call. Germline lookup yields CDR1 KGHDR and CDR2 SFDVKD. The CDR3 covers 12 residues. Trimming pared 0 bases from V and 6 bases from J, leaving 3 bases between. CDR3 region: CATSDLLDTQYF. As DNA, the CDR3 is TGTGCCACCAGTGATTTGCTGGATACGCAGTATTTT.

The V and J genes are TRBV20-1 and TRBJ1-3; tentative D call: TRBD1 (6 bases). This CDR3 comprises 14 residues. The ends were cut back, 6 bases at V and 7 bases at J, with 19 bases in the middle. CDR1 is DFQATT and CDR2 is SNEGSKA in the germline V gene (reference sequence). The CDR3 DNA sequence: TGCAGTGCCCGAGGGGGGGGCCTGGGGAACACCATATATTTT. Its translation: CSARGGGLGNTIYF.

The rearrangement links TRBV6-2 or TRBV6-3 to TRBJ2-3, with D possibly matching TRBD1 (6 bases). The germline V and J ends were trimmed by 2 bases and 6 bases, with 12 bases remaining between them. The CDR3 is made up of 14 amino acids. Germline values: CDR1 MNHEY, CDR2 SVGEGT. In DNA form, the CDR3 reads TGTGCCAGCAGTTACGAAGGCAGGGGTGATACGCAGTATTTT. This encodes CASSYEGRGDTQYF.

The chain uses TRBV5-1 and TRBJ2-5, with D unclear. The CDR3 totals 15 residues. Between the trimmed V and J ends, which lost 4 bases and 0 bases, there was a span of 13 bases. Germline CDR1 is SGHRS and CDR2 is YFSETQ. The CDR3 DNA sequence: TGCGCCAGCAGCGACGGAACACCGTACCAAGAGACCCAGTACTTC. It encodes CASSDGTPYQETQYF.

This clonotype occurred once. The chain links TRBV24-1 to TRBJ1-4; D remains unclear. CDR1 is KGHDR and CDR2 is SFDVKD in the germline V gene. The length of the CDR3 is 13 residues. The V gene lost 6 bases and the J gene lost 6 bases, with 10 bases spanning the gap. CDR3 in DNA: TGTGCCACCAGTAGGGCAGCCCATGAAAAACTGTTTTTT. It translates to CATSRAAHEKLFF.

This chain joins TRBV30 and TRBJ1-1, with 7 bases identical to TRBD1. The CDR3 sequence is 14 residues long. V lost 4 bases and J lost 1; bases outside the gene matches: 6. Germline V gene sequence: CDR1 GTSNPN, CDR2 SVGIG (reference sequence). DNA of the CDR3: TGTGCCTGGACCCTAGGGGGCCCGAACACTGAAGCTTTCTTT. Translated, it gives CAWTLGGPNTEAFF.

This chain connects TRBV6-1 to TRBJ1-2; the D gene is possibly TRBD1 (5 bases). Trimming stripped 0 bases from V and 2 bases from J, with 7 bases between. This CDR3 is 14 amino acids long. Looked up from germline, CDR1 is MNHNS and CDR2 is SASEGT. CDR3 residues: CASSEARQNYGYTF. As DNA, the CDR3 is TGTGCCAGCAGTGAAGCTCGACAGAACTATGGCTACACCTTC.

The chain employs TRBV6-1 and TRBJ1-5; D possibly corresponds to TRBD1 (5 bases). The CDR3 spans 17 residues. V lost 3 bases, J lost 0 bases, and 15 bases lay in between. Germline lookup yields CDR1 MNHNS and CDR2 SASEGT. CDR3 nucleotide sequence: TGTGCCAGCAGTGACAGATGGGGGAGTGATAGCAATCAGCCCCAGCATTTT. Translation gives CASSDRWGSDSNQPQHF.

This sequence joins TRBV20-1 and TRBJ2-3; the match to TRBD2 covers 7 bases. Germline trimming cut 0 bases from V and 2 bases from J; bases unmatched to any gene: 5. Germline lookup yields CDR1 DFQATT and CDR2 SNEGSKA (reference sequence). The CDR3 length is 15 residues. This CDR3 reads CSARDGGEDTDTQYF. For the CDR3, the DNA is TGCAGTGCTAGAGATGGGGGGGAAGACACAGATACGCAGTATTTT.

CDR3 in DNA: TGTGCCAGCAGTCAAATCGGGACACCGCGGTCCGGGGAGCTGTTTTTT. Its translation is CASSQIGTPRSGELFF. The V and J genes are TRBV27 and TRBJ2-2; the D gene is possibly TRBD1 (6 bases). The CDR3 is 16 residues long. Trimming cost V 5 bases and J 6 bases, with 19 bases left between them. Germline lookup yields CDR1 MNHEY and CDR2 SMNVEV (reference sequence).

This clonotype was seen more than once but under ten times. The rearrangement links TRBV20-1 to TRBJ1-1, with 7 nucleotides matching TRBD1. The V and J ends lost 3 bases and 6 bases, in that order; junction bases with no gene match: 4. CDR1 and CDR2 from the germline V gene are DFQATT and SNEGSKA (reference sequence). The CDR3 has 12 residues. For the CDR3, the DNA is TGCAGTGCTAGGCGACAGGGCTCTGAAGCTTTCTTT. This codes for CSARRQGSEAFF.

The chain links TRBV14 to TRBJ1-6, with TRBD1 identical over 7 bases. Germline V gene lookup returns CDR1 SGHDN and CDR2 FVKESK. The CDR3 is 16 amino acids. V lost 2 bases and J lost 8; bases outside the gene matches: 9. The CDR3, as DNA: TGTGCCAGCAGCCAAACGACCGGGACAGAATATTCACCCCTCCACTTT. Translating gives CASSQTTGTEYSPLHF.

This chain connects TRBV27 to TRBJ2-3, with D possibly matching TRBD1 (5 bases). V lost 2 bases to trimming and J lost 11 bases, with 20 bases between them. This CDR3 has 15 residues. Looked up from germline, CDR1 is MNHEY and CDR2 is SMNVEV (reference sequence). DNA for the CDR3: TGTGCCAGCAGTTTAAATCTGCCGGGCAGGGTGAGGCAGTATTTT. Protein: CASSLNLPGRVRQYF.

The chain uses TRBV6-1 and TRBJ2-1, with D unclear. V dropped 6 bases and J dropped 10 bases, with 25 bases sitting between them. Germline V lookup: CDR1 MNHNS, CDR2 SASEGT. This CDR3 is built from 16 residues. The CDR3 sequence: CASRRLTPIGALEQFF. The CDR3, as DNA: TGTGCCAGCAGGAGACTTACACCCATCGGTGCATTAGAGCAGTTCTTC.

The V call is TRBV30, the J call TRBJ1-5; the D gene is possibly TRBD1 (6 bases). With 0 bases removed from V and 6 bases from J, the gap between germline ends came to 9 bases. The CDR3 covers 13 residues. Per the germline V gene, CDR1 is GTSNPN and CDR2 is SVGIG (reference sequence). This chain's CDR3 is CAWSVRGRQPQHF. For the CDR3, the DNA is TGTGCCTGGAGTGTACGGGGGCGTCAGCCCCAGCATTTT.

Details on this clonotype: This likely comes from a read error, as the CDR3 has no conserved phenylalanine or tryptophan at its end. The V call is TRBV6-5, the J call TRBJ2-5, with TRBD2 matching 11 bases. This CDR3 has 16 amino acids. Germline assignment: CDR1 MNHEY and CDR2 SVGAGI. V shed 3 bases, J shed 5 bases, and the junction held 8 bases outside the gene matches. This CDR3 reads CASSYSGGAEGETQYS. The CDR3, as DNA: TGTGCCAGCAGTTATAGCGGGGGGGCTGAGGGGGAGACCCAGTACTCC.

The rearrangement joins TRBV6-1 to TRBJ1-2; the D gene is possibly TRBD1 (5 bases). This CDR3 region has 13 residues. Between the trimmed V and J ends, which lost 3 bases and 10 bases, there was a span of 15 bases. Germline loops: CDR1 MNHNS, CDR2 SASEGT. CDR3: CASSDFVAGPYTF. CDR3 nucleotide sequence: TGTGCCAGCAGTGATTTTGTTGCAGGGCCCTACACCTTC.

The chain joins TRBV6-1 to TRBJ1-5, with D maybe TRBD1 (6 bases). This CDR3 has 18 amino acids. CDR1 and CDR2 (germline): MNHNS, SASEGT. Trimming took 6 bases from V and 2 from J, leaving 23 bases between them. CDR3 amino acids: CASSRMNRVPRGNQPQHF. CDR3 in DNA: TGTGCCAGCAGCCGAATGAACAGGGTCCCAAGGGGCAATCAGCCCCAGCATTTT.

In nucleotides, the CDR3 is TGCGCCAGCAGCTCCGGGGACGGGTACTACGAGCAGTACTTC. This encodes CASSSGDGYYEQYF. The chain links TRBV5-1 to TRBJ2-7; perhaps D is TRBD1 or TRBD2 (5 bases each). V lost 3 bases, J lost 3 bases, and 13 bases lay in between. The CDR3 contains 14 residues. Germline V CDR1 and CDR2: SGHRS, YFSETQ.

J is TRBJ1-1 and V is TRBV6-1; D uncertain. The CDR3 is made up of 14 amino acids. V dropped 5 bases and J dropped 0 bases, with 10 bases sitting between them. Germline V gene sequence: CDR1 MNHNS, CDR2 SASEGT. Here the CDR3 reads CASSRTDLNTEAFF. The CDR3 DNA is TGTGCCAGCAGTCGGACGGATTTGAACACTGAAGCTTTCTTT.

The chain uses TRBV30 and TRBJ1-4, with 8 bases lining up with TRBD1. In germline, CDR1 is GTSNPN, CDR2 SVGIG (reference sequence). V lost 2 bases and J lost 7; bases outside the gene matches: 3. The length of the CDR3 is 13 residues. As DNA, the CDR3 is TGTGCCTGGAGTCGGACAGGGAGTGAAAAACTGTTTTTT. It yields the protein CAWSRTGSEKLFF.

This chain connects TRBV20-1 to TRBJ2-3; tentatively, D is TRBD1 (6 bases). Germline V gene sequence: CDR1 DFQATT, CDR2 SNEGSKA (reference sequence). This CDR3 contains 13 residues. V dropped 3 bases and J dropped 0 bases, with 7 bases sitting between them. The CDR3 protein is CSASTGSTDTQYF. CDR3 DNA sequence: TGCAGTGCTAGTACAGGGAGCACAGATACGCAGTATTTT.

The gene calls are TRBV20-1 and TRBJ1-2; tentatively, D is TRBD1 (5 bases). This CDR3 spans 12 amino acids. CDR1 DFQATT and CDR2 SNEGSKA come from the germline V gene (reference sequence). V lost 6 bases and J lost 8, with 16 bases in between. CDR3: CSAGTLGGGYTF. The CDR3 bases are TGCAGTGCAGGGACTTTGGGAGGGGGCTACACCTTC.

CDR3 bases: TGTGCCAGTGTCGGGGACAGGGGTGAAAAACTGTTTTTT. Residues: CASVGDRGEKLFF. The chain has TRBV19 and TRBJ1-4; 10 bases agree with TRBD1. The CDR3 consists of 13 residues. V lost 8 bases and J lost 7; bases outside the gene matches: 4. CDR1 is LNHDA, CDR2 SQIVND, per germline (reference sequence).

This clonotype has a handful of counts. The V gene is TRBV7-2, the J gene TRBJ2-3, with D perhaps given as TRBD1 or TRBD2 (6 bases each). Germline V gives CDR1 SGHTA, CDR2 FQGNSA. V lost 5 bases, J lost 0 bases, and 9 bases lay in between. CDR3 size: 14 residues. This CDR3 is CASSTGASTDTQYF. The CDR3 DNA follows: TGTGCCAGCAGCACGGGGGCTAGCACAGATACGCAGTATTTT.

The chain employs TRBV30 and TRBJ1-5; possible D gene TRBD1, 5 bases. The CDR3 covers 13 residues. V was shortened by 2 bases and J by 4 bases, with 9 bases between the two germline ends. Germline CDR1 and CDR2: GTSNPN and SVGIG (reference sequence). The CDR3 here is CAWSSSGNQPQHF. CDR3 DNA: TGTGCCTGGAGTTCATCAGGGAATCAGCCCCAGCATTTT.

V gene TRBV19 combines with J gene TRBJ1-5, with a possible D match to TRBD1 (6 bases). V was cut by 1 base and J by 3 bases, with 10 bases left in between. Germline values: CDR1 LNHDA, CDR2 SQIVND (reference sequence). CDR3 length: 15 amino acids. CDR3 residues: CASSIVSGANQPQHF. DNA for the CDR3: TGTGCCAGTAGTATAGTCTCAGGGGCCAATCAGCCCCAGCATTTT. The entire variable domain, with the rest obtained from reference TRBV19 and TRBJ1-5, is as follows: DGGITQSPKYLFRKEGQNVTLSCEQNLNHDAMYWYRQDPGQGLRLIYYSQIVNDFQKGDIAEGYSVSREKKESFPLTVTSAQKNPTAFYLCASSIVSGANQPQHFGDGTRLSIL.

This sequence joins TRBV30 and TRBJ2-3, with 7 bases lining up with TRBD1. The V gene's germline CDR1 is GTSNPN and CDR2 SVGIG (reference sequence). V shed 2 bases, J shed 4 bases, and the junction held 12 bases outside the gene matches. This CDR3 comprises 16 residues. The CDR3 reads CAWSTPGTEISDTQYF. The CDR3 DNA sequence: TGTGCCTGGAGTACGCCCGGGACAGAAATATCAGATACGCAGTATTTT.

This chain connects TRBV12-3 or TRBV12-4 to TRBJ1-1; no clear D. The V end lost 3 bases, the J end lost 1 base, and 6 bases lay between the germline ends. This CDR3 contains 13 residues. In DNA form, the CDR3 reads TGTGCCAGCAGTTTTACCACGAACACTGAAGCTTTCTTT. Translated, it gives CASSFTTNTEAFF.